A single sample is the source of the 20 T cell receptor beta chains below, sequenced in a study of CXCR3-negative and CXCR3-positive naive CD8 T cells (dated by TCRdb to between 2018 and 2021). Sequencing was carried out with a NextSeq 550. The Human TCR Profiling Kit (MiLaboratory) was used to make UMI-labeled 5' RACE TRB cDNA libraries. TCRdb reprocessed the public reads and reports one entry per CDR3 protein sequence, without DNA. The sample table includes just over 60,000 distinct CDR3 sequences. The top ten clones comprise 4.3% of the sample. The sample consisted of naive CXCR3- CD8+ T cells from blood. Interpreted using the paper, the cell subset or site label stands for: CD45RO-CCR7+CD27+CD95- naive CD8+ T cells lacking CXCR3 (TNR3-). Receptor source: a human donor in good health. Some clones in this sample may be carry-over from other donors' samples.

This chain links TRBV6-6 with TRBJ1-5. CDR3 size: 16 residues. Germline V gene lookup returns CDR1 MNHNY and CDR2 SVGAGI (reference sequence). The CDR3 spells CASSYDQNNPDQPQHF.

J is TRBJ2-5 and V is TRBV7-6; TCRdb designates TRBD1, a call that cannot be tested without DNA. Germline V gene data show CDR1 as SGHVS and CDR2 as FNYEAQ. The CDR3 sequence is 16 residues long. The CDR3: CASSPGWSGVGETQYF.

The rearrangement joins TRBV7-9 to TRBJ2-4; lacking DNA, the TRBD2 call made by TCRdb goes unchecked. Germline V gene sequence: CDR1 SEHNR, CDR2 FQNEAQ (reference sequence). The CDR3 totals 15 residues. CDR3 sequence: CASSGTGGTKNIQYF.

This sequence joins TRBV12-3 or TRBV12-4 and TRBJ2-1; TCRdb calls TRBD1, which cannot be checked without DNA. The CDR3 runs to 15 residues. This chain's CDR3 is CASRYLPGGDNEQFF.

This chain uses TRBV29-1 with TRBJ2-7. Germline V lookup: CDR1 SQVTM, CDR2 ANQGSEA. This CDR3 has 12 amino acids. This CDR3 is CSVEGSSYEQYF.

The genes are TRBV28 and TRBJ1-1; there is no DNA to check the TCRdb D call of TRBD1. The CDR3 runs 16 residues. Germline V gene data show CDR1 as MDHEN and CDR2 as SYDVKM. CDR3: CASSLAGTGGLTEAFF.

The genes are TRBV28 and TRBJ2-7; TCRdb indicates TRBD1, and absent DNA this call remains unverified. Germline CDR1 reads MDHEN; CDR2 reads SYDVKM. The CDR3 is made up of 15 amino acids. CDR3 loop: CASSRGTGDSYEQYF.

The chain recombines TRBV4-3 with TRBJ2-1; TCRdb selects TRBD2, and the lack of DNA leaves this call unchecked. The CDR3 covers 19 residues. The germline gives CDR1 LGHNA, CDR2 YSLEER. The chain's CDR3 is CASSQDYPSGGGNYNEQLF.

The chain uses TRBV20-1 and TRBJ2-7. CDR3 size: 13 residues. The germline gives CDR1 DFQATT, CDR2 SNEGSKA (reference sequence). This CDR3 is CSARDRSDYEQYF.

The CDR3 loop is CASSQVGTEAFF. V gene TRBV14 combines with J gene TRBJ1-1. This CDR3 is built from 12 residues. Germline assignment: CDR1 SGHDN and CDR2 FVKESK.

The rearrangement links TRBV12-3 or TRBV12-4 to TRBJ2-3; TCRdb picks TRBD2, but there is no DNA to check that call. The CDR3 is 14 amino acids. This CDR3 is CASSPGTAGDTQYF.

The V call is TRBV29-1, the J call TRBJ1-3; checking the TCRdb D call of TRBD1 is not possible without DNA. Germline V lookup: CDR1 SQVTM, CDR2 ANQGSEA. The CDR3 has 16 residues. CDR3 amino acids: CSVEVKDRGFVNTIYF.

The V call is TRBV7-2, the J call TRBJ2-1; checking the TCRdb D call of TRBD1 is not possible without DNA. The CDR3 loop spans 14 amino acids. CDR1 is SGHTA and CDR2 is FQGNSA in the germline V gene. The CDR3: CASSSTGTYNEQFF.

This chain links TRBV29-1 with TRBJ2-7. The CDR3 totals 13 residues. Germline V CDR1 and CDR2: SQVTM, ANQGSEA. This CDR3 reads CSVEDDGPHEQYF.

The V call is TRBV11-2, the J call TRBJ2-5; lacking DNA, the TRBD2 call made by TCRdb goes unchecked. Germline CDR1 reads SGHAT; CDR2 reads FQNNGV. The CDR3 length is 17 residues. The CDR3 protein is CASSPARDLLHQETQYF.

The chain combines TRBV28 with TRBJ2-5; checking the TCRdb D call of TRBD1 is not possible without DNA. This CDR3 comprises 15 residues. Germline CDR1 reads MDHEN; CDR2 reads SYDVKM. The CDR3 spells CASSFQTPPRETQYF. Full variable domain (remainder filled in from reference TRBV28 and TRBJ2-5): DVKVTQSSRYLVKRTGEKVFLECVQDMDHENMFWYRQDPGLGLRLIYFSYDVKMKEKGDIPEGYSVSREKKERFSLILESASTNQTSMYLCASSFQTPPRETQYFGPGTRLLVL.

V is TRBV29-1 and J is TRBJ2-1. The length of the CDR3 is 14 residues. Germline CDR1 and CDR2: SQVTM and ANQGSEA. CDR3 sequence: CSVEDLAADNEQFF.

The CDR3 protein is CASSPSHSYRGGEQYF. The gene calls are TRBV7-9 and TRBJ2-7; TCRdb's D call, TRBD1, is unchecked because there is no DNA. Germline-derived CDR1 and CDR2 are SEHNR and FQNEAQ (reference sequence). The CDR3 runs to 16 residues.

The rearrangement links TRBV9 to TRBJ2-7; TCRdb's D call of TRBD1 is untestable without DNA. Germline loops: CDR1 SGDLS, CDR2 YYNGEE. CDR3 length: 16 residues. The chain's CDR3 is CASSPHPGLSSYEQYF.

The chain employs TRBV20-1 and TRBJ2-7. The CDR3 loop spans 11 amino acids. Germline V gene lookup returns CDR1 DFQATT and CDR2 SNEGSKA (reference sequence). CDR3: CSAGQTYEQYF.